This passage covers 22 T cell receptor beta chains from one sample sequenced in a study of shared clonotypes between healthy human individuals (dated by TCRdb to 2020 to 2022). CD8 naive samples were obtained by positive selection for CCR7 among CD45RO-negative cells, yielding a CD45RA+CCR7+ population from which TemRA cells were excluded. The library was made by the immunoSEQ multiplex PCR assay. TCRdb's version of the immuneACCESS table is confined to in-frame rearrangements and falls short of the full clone set. An unresolved V gene accounts for under half of the shortfall where checked; the remainder is of unknown origin. The sample profile shows around 2,000,000 clones; about 93% of them were found once. The ten largest account for over 1.5% of the sample. The material sequenced was naive CD8+ T cells from PBMCs. The cell subset or site label, read with the paper, signifies: CD45RA+CCR7+. These receptors came from a young man in good health. Some clones in this sample may be carry-over from other donors' samples.

This clone has a single count. This chain connects TRBV29-1 to TRBJ2-7, with 10 bases matching TRBD1. The CDR3 consists of 13 residues. Germline CDR1 reads SQVTM; CDR2 reads ANQGSEA. V shed 5 bases, J shed 4 bases, and the junction held 5 bases outside the gene matches. This CDR3 is CSVRTGGFYEQYF. The CDR3 DNA follows: TGCAGCGTTAGGACAGGGGGGTTTTACGAGCAGTACTTC.

J is TRBJ1-2 and V is TRBV11-3; TRBD1 matches at 7 bases. This CDR3 is built from 13 residues. V lost 3 bases, J lost 7 bases, and 5 bases stayed unmatched. CDR1 and CDR2 from the germline V gene are SGHNT and YENEEA. The CDR3 loop is CASSFDRVRGYTF. In DNA form, the CDR3 reads TGTGCCAGCAGCTTTGACAGGGTCCGTGGCTACACCTTC.

The chain couples TRBV27 to TRBJ2-1; D uncertain. This CDR3 has 11 amino acids. Germline V CDR1 and CDR2: MNHEY, SMNVEV (reference sequence). Deletions cut 7 bases from V and 3 bases from J, with 4 bases between. The CDR3 DNA reads as TGTGCCAGCAAAGTCTACAATGAGCAGTTCTTC. It codes for CASKVYNEQFF.

The rearrangement links TRBV7-3 to TRBJ2-1; 10 nucleotides line up with TRBD2. The length of the CDR3 is 19 residues. Trimming at V came to 0 bases and at J to 0 bases, leaving 8 bases not matched to a gene. Germline V gene data show CDR1 as SGHTA and CDR2 as FQGTGA. The CDR3 protein is CASSLTILAGVSSYNEQFF. For the CDR3, the DNA is TGTGCCAGCAGCTTAACGATCCTAGCGGGGGTGAGCTCCTACAATGAGCAGTTCTTC. Full variable domain (remainder filled in from reference TRBV7-3 and TRBJ2-1): GAGVSQTPSNKVTEKGKYVELRCDPISGHTALYWYRQSLGQGPEFLIYFQGTGAADDSGLPNDRFFAVRPEGSVSTLKIQRTERGDSAVYLCASSLTILAGVSSYNEQFFGPGTRLTVL.

This chain joins TRBV5-4 and TRBJ2-7; 10 bases line up with TRBD2. CDR3 length: 15 amino acids. J was trimmed by 6 bases and V by 4 bases; bases with no gene match: 10. Looked up from germline, CDR1 is SGHNT and CDR2 is YYREEE (reference sequence). The CDR3 nucleotides are TGTGCCAGCAGCCCCCAGCGGGAGGGCCTGGGCGAGCAGTACTTC. It translates to CASSPQREGLGEQYF.

V and J are TRBV6-6 and TRBJ2-1; D uncertain. The V end lost 3 bases, the J end lost 9 bases, and 6 bases lay between the germline ends. This CDR3 spans 11 amino acids. CDR1 and CDR2 (germline): MNHNY, SVGAGI (reference sequence). The CDR3 bases are TGTGCCAGCAGTTATGGGTCTGAGCAGTTCTTC. Translating it yields CASSYGSEQFF.

With respect to this clone: Other DNA sequences in this sample translate to the same CDR3. Here the CDR3 reads CASSGAPGQGAYGYTF. For the CDR3, the DNA is TGTGCCAGCAGCGGAGCGCCGGGACAGGGGGCCTATGGCTACACCTTC. The chain carries TRBV9 and TRBJ1-2; TRBD1 aligns across 12 bases. The germline CDR1 and CDR2 sequences are SGDLS and YYNGEE. The junction had 7 bases not matched to a gene; V was cut back by 3 bases and J by 4 bases. The CDR3 runs to 16 residues.

This clone appeared a single time. This sequence joins TRBV9 and TRBJ2-2; no clear D gene. Deletions cut 0 bases from V and 0 bases from J, with 9 bases between. The CDR3 is 16 residues long. The V gene's germline CDR1 is SGDLS and CDR2 YYNGEE. The CDR3 protein is CASSVVGPANTGELFF. The CDR3 DNA sequence: TGTGCCAGCAGCGTAGTAGGCCCCGCGAACACCGGGGAGCTGTTTTTT. Combining the CDR3 with reference TRBV9 and TRBJ2-2 gives the whole variable domain DSGVTQTPKHLITATGQRVTLRCSPRSGDLSVYWYQQSLDQGLQFLIQYYNGEERAKGNILERFSAQQFPDLHSELNLSSLELGDSALYFCASSVVGPANTGELFFGEGSRLTVL.

The chain has TRBV9 and TRBJ1-1; 8 bases line up with TRBD1. V dropped 2 bases and J dropped 3; count of bases not matched to a gene: 6. The CDR3 contains 15 residues. From germline, CDR1 is SGDLS and CDR2 YYNGEE. The CDR3 loop reads CASSVRTGTDTEAFF. The CDR3 nucleotides are TGTGCCAGCAGCGTCCGGACAGGGACCGACACTGAAGCTTTCTTT.

J is TRBJ1-4 and V is TRBV18, with D possibly TRBD1 on 6 matching bases. The CDR3 extends over 17 amino acids. V gave up 3 bases and J gave up 3 bases, with 17 bases separating them. Germline values: CDR1 KGHSH, CDR2 LQKENI. This CDR3 reads CASSPSRDILPNEKLFF. The CDR3 region has the DNA TGTGCCAGCTCACCGTCCCGGGACATCCTCCCTAATGAAAAACTGTTTTTT. Based on the CDR3 plus reference TRBV18 and TRBJ1-4, the full variable domain is NAGVMQNPRHLVRRRGQEARLRCSPMKGHSHVYWYRQLPEEGLKFMVYLQKENIIDESGMPKERFSAEFPKEGPSILRIQQVVRGDSAAYFCASSPSRDILPNEKLFFGSGTQLSVL.

The rearrangement joins TRBV7-3 to TRBJ2-1; D remains unclear. The CDR3 spans 13 residues. CDR1 is SGHTA and CDR2 is FQGTGA in the germline V gene. Trimming pared 2 bases from V and 6 bases from J, leaving 8 bases between. The CDR3 DNA reads TGTGCCAGCAGCTTATCCCCCCCCAATGAGCAGTTCTTC. Its translation: CASSLSPPNEQFF.

The chain combines TRBV27 with TRBJ2-5; D is possibly TRBD1 or TRBD2 (5 bases each). The CDR3 is made up of 15 amino acids. The V end was cut by 8 bases, the J end by 2 bases, with 18 bases between. Germline-derived CDR1 and CDR2 are MNHEY and SMNVEV (reference sequence). CDR3 bases: TGTGCCAGCGGCCTCCTGGGACCTCGTCAAGAGACCCAGTACTTC. This gives the protein CASGLLGPRQETQYF.

This clone was detected once. This rearrangement joins TRBV5-1 to TRBJ1-5; 7 bases agree with TRBD1. The V and J ends lost 0 bases and 7 bases, in that order; junction bases with no gene match: 1. Germline V gives CDR1 SGHRS, CDR2 YFSETQ. The CDR3 sequence is 13 residues long. The CDR3 nucleotides read TGCGCCAGCAGCTTGGGACAGGGCCAGCCCCAGCATTTT. This codes for CASSLGQGQPQHF.

The chain carries TRBV29-1 and TRBJ1-3; no reliable D call. Trimming stripped 4 bases from V and 0 bases from J, with 13 bases between. This CDR3 contains 15 residues. Germline V gene sequence: CDR1 SQVTM, CDR2 ANQGSEA. CDR3 sequence reads: CSVAGAPFSGNTIYF. The CDR3 nucleotides are TGCAGCGTTGCGGGTGCACCATTCTCTGGAAACACCATATATTTT.

The genes are TRBV28 and TRBJ2-3, with D hard to call. Germline values: CDR1 MDHEN, CDR2 SYDVKM. There are 13 residues in the CDR3. Deletions cut 2 bases from V and 5 bases from J, with 8 bases between. Here the CDR3 DNA reads TGTGCCAGCAGTTTACTAATTGAAGATACGCAGTATTTT. This gives the protein CASSLLIEDTQYF.

The CDR3 DNA sequence: TGTGCCAGCAGTGAACGGGGCGGCCTAGCGGGAGGGCCTCAAAACATTCAGTACTTC. Protein sequence: CASSERGGLAGGPQNIQYF. V and J are TRBV6-1 and TRBJ2-4; 12 positions match TRBD2. The CDR3 is 19 residues long. Germline assignment: CDR1 MNHNS and CDR2 SASEGT. The ends lost 2 bases at V and 5 bases at J; junction bases unmatched: 13.

The CDR3 reads CAWTGGHGETQYF. The DNA for the CDR3 is TGTGCCTGGACAGGGGGCCATGGAGAGACCCAGTACTTC. This chain connects TRBV30 to TRBJ2-5, with 8 positions matching TRBD1. The CDR3 consists of 13 residues. Germline V CDR1 and CDR2: GTSNPN, SVGIG (reference sequence). V gave up 4 bases and J gave up 4 bases; unmatched junction bases: 5.

The chain carries TRBV27 and TRBJ1-1; no clear D. CDR1 is MNHEY, CDR2 SMNVEV, per germline (reference sequence). The ends were cut back, 6 bases at V and 7 bases at J, with 9 bases in the middle. The CDR3 sequence is 11 residues long. CDR3 loop: CASRNNLEAFF. The CDR3 DNA reads as TGTGCCAGCAGGAACAACCTTGAAGCTTTCTTT.

Concerning this clone: The same CDR3 also results from other DNA sequences found in this sample. The V gene is TRBV29-1, the J gene TRBJ2-5; TRBD2 matches 11 bases. V was clipped by 3 bases and J by 5 bases; unmatched bases: 8. CDR3 size: 15 residues. Germline loops: CDR1 SQVTM, CDR2 ANQGSEA. The CDR3 DNA reads TGCAGCGTTGATGGTCTAGCGGGAGGCTGGGAGACCCAGTACTTC. Protein sequence: CSVDGLAGGWETQYF.

The chain couples TRBV6-5 to TRBJ1-1, with D perhaps TRBD1 (5 bases). The V end was cut by 4 bases, the J end by 4 bases, with 13 bases between. The CDR3 runs to 14 residues. Germline CDR1 reads MNHEY; CDR2 reads SVGAGI. The CDR3 bases are TGTGCCAGCAGTTTGGGGGGTATGAGCACTGAAGCTTTCTTT. Protein sequence: CASSLGGMSTEAFF.

The V call is TRBV30, the J call TRBJ2-1; no firm D call. The CDR3 runs to 12 residues. CDR1 and CDR2 from the germline V gene are GTSNPN and SVGIG (reference sequence). The V end was cut by 0 bases, the J end by 7 bases, with 7 bases between. CDR3 sequence reads: CAWSVGSNEQFF. Written as DNA, the CDR3 is TGTGCCTGGAGTGTAGGGTCAAATGAGCAGTTCTTC.

V gene TRBV7-6 combines with J gene TRBJ1-1; D is unclear. Germline loops: CDR1 SGHVS, CDR2 FNYEAQ. The CDR3 contains 14 residues. Trimming cost V 3 bases and J 2 bases, with 10 bases left between them. Here the CDR3 DNA reads TGTGCCAGCAGCTTCGGGCCAACTAACACTGAAGCTTTCTTT. It codes for CASSFGPTNTEAFF.